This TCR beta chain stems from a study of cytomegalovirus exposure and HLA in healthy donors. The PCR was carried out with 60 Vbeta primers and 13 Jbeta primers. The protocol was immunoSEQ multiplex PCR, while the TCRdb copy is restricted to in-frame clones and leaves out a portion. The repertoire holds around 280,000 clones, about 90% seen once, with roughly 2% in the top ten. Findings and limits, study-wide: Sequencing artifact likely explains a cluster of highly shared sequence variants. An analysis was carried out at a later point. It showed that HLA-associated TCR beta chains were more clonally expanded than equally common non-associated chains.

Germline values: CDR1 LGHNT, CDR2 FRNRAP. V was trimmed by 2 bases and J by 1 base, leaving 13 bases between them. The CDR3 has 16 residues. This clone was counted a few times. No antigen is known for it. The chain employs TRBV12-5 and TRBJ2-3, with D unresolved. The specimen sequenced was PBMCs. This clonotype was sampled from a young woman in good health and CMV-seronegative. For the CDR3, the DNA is TGTGCTAGTGGTTTGCTTGGTAGCTACGGCACAGATACGCAGTATTTT. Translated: CASGLLGSYGTDTQYF.